The clone carrying this T cell receptor (beta chain) has just a few counts. The sample comes from a study of OX40 agonist ivuxolimab in advanced cancers. The table came from immunoSEQ multiplex PCR; TCRdb's copy has only in-frame clones and leaves some out. The table includes approximately 49,000 clones, around 81% detected once. The CDR3 consists of 18 residues. Germline CDR1 SQVTM, CDR2 ANQGSEA. V trimming: 4 bases; J trimming: 4 bases; junction bases outside the gene matches: 14. This clonotype originated in an adult with an advanced solid tumor such as melanoma, head and neck, liver or kidney cancer. Specimen: CD4+ or CD8+ T cells sorted from blood, collected in a trial of the OX40 agonist ivuxolimab. The rearrangement uses TRBV29-1 and TRBJ2-3; 13 bases are a match to TRBD2. CDR3 region: CSVVGLAGIVFRADTQYF. The DNA of the CDR3 is TGCAGCGTTGTGGGACTAGCGGGAATAGTATTCCGTGCAGATACGCAGTATTTT.